The 28 T cell receptor beta chains listed next were all sequenced from one sample in a study of technical replicates of blood from a few donors. Repertoires were generated with immunoSEQ multiplex PCR, while TCRdb's copy carries only in-frame clones and drops some. Here the sample spans about 62,000 clones, around 87% being singletons. Sequenced sample: PBMCs. These receptors were taken from a human donor in good health. Some clones in this sample may be carry-over from other donors' samples.

The rearrangement joins TRBV29-1 to TRBJ1-3; TRBD1 matches at 8 bases. Germline assignment: CDR1 SQVTM and CDR2 ANQGSEA. Trimming at V came to 6 bases and at J to 0 bases, leaving 10 bases not matched to a gene. The length of the CDR3 is 16 residues. The CDR3 nucleotides read TGCAGCGTCGGACATGGGGACAGGCTCTCTGGAAACACCATATATTTT. Its translation: CSVGHGDRLSGNTIYF.

The rearrangement uses TRBV2 and TRBJ1-1; no clear D gene. Looked up from germline, CDR1 is SNHLY and CDR2 is FYNNEI. V was trimmed by 7 bases and J by 4 bases, leaving 13 bases between them. The CDR3 contains 13 residues. CDR3 sequence reads: CASKRSEGTEAFF. The CDR3 DNA reads as TGTGCCAGCAAAAGGTCTGAGGGCACTGAAGCTTTCTTT.

The chain combines TRBV9 with TRBJ2-2, with D hard to call. CDR3 length equals 15 residues. Germline V gene sequence: CDR1 SGDLS, CDR2 YYNGEE. The V end lost 2 bases, the J end lost 3 bases, and 11 bases lay between the germline ends. This CDR3 is CASSVRSGDTGELFF. Here the CDR3 DNA reads TGTGCCAGCAGCGTCCGTTCAGGCGACACCGGGGAGCTGTTTTTT.

CDR3 in amino acids: CASSLGTVRTDTQYF. In nucleotides, the CDR3 is TGCGCCAGCAGCTTGGGTACGGTGCGGACAGATACGCAGTATTTT. The chain carries TRBV5-1 and TRBJ2-3; D gene ambiguous. The CDR3 has 15 amino acids. V was shortened by 0 bases and J by 3 bases, with 11 bases between the two germline ends. Germline loops: CDR1 SGHRS, CDR2 YFSETQ.

This chain links TRBV11-2 with TRBJ2-3; 9 positions agree with TRBD2. CDR3 length equals 15 residues. V lost 1 base to trimming and J lost 6 bases; unmatched junction nucleotides: 5. CDR1 and CDR2 (germline): SGHAT, FQNNGV. CDR3 amino acids: CASSLVGSGSDTQYF. The DNA for the CDR3 is TGTGCCAGCAGCTTAGTGGGTAGCGGGAGTGATACGCAGTATTTT.

This chain links TRBV2 with TRBJ2-7; 8 nucleotides match TRBD1. This CDR3 is built from 14 residues. Germline lookup yields CDR1 SNHLY and CDR2 FYNNEI. V dropped 4 bases and J dropped 2; count of bases not matched to a gene: 4. CDR3 loop: CASSAWTGTYEQYF. CDR3 nucleotide sequence: TGTGCCAGCAGTGCTTGGACAGGGACCTACGAGCAGTACTTC.

The chain employs TRBV5-1 and TRBJ1-1; D gene ambiguous. The V end was cut by 4 bases, the J end by 4 bases, with 17 bases between. The germline CDR1 and CDR2 sequences are SGHRS and YFSETQ. This CDR3 region has 15 residues. CDR3: CASSPNRYAGTEAFF. The CDR3 nucleotides are TGCGCCAGCAGCCCGAATCGATACGCCGGCACTGAAGCTTTCTTT.

The chain employs TRBV9 and TRBJ2-1; the match to TRBD2 covers 10 bases. Per germline, CDR1 SGDLS and CDR2 YYNGEE. The CDR3 consists of 14 residues. V gave up 4 bases and J gave up 11 bases; unmatched junction bases: 9. This CDR3 is CASSLSQAGGQQFF. The CDR3 DNA is TGTGCCAGCAGCCTTAGCCAAGCGGGAGGGCAGCAGTTCTTC.

The chain uses TRBV7-3 and TRBJ1-1; 7 nucleotides line up with TRBD1. V was pared by 5 bases and J by 0 bases, with 6 bases of the junction left unmatched. Germline V gives CDR1 SGHTA, CDR2 FQGTGA. The CDR3 spans 15 residues. For the CDR3, the DNA is TGTGCCAGCAGCGCCCGACAGGGCATGAACACTGAAGCTTTCTTT. This codes for CASSARQGMNTEAFF.

The rearrangement links TRBV2 to TRBJ1-2, with a possible D match to TRBD1 (5 bases). V lost 7 bases to trimming and J lost 3 bases, with 9 bases between them. Germline lookup yields CDR1 SNHLY and CDR2 FYNNEI. The CDR3 consists of 12 residues. CDR3 sequence reads: CASTEGDYGYTF. The CDR3 DNA follows: TGTGCCAGCACCGAAGGGGACTATGGCTACACCTTC.

The V and J genes are TRBV30 and TRBJ2-7; TRBD1 aligns across 8 bases. The length of the CDR3 is 12 residues. V lost 7 bases and J lost 3; bases outside the gene matches: 5. Germline CDR1 and CDR2: GTSNPN and SVGIG (reference sequence). CDR3: CALLDRGYEQYF. In DNA form, the CDR3 reads TGTGCCTTACTAGACAGGGGCTACGAGCAGTACTTC.

In its sample, this clone was seen once. The rearrangement joins TRBV4-3 to TRBJ1-4; tentatively, D is TRBD1 (6 bases). Germline V gene lookup returns CDR1 LGHNA and CDR2 YSLEER. V lost 2 bases to trimming and J lost 7 bases, with 14 bases between them. This CDR3 is built from 15 residues. CDR3 residues: CASSQRTVTIEKLFF. The CDR3 nucleotides read TGCGCCAGCAGCCAACGGACAGTAACAATTGAAAAACTGTTTTTT.

The chain employs TRBV5-4 and TRBJ1-2, with 7 bases lining up with TRBD1. The CDR3 is 13 amino acids. After removal of 3 bases from V and 4 bases from J, the junction contained 3 bases not matched to a gene. The germline CDR1 and CDR2 sequences are SGHNT and YYREEE (reference sequence). The CDR3 nucleotides read TGTGCCAGCAGCTCAAGACAGGGCTATGGCTACACCTTC. It specifies CASSSRQGYGYTF.

This chain uses TRBV29-1 with TRBJ2-7; 8 nucleotides align to TRBD1. The CDR3 loop spans 14 amino acids. The junction had 7 bases not matched to a gene; V was cut back by 0 bases and J by 6 bases. Germline loops: CDR1 SQVTM, CDR2 ANQGSEA. The CDR3 here is CSVEDRARGREQYF. The CDR3, as DNA: TGCAGCGTTGAAGATCGTGCCAGGGGGCGCGAGCAGTACTTC.

The chain employs TRBV6-5 and TRBJ1-2, with a weak D call TRBD1 (6 bases). V was shortened by 2 bases and J by 7 bases, with 11 bases between the two germline ends. Germline CDR1 is MNHEY and CDR2 is SVGAGI. This CDR3 region has 13 residues. The CDR3 DNA is TGTGCCAGCAGTTACATGGGGGCTGTTGGCTACACCTTC. Amino acid sequence: CASSYMGAVGYTF.

The rearrangement uses TRBV4-2 and TRBJ2-7; 7 positions agree with TRBD2. Trimming took 4 bases from V and 1 from J; bases not matched to a gene: 7. The V gene's germline CDR1 is LGHNA and CDR2 YNFKEQ. The CDR3 sequence is 15 residues long. For the CDR3, the DNA is TGTGCCAGCAGCCGGGAGGAGGGAGGGTCCTACGAGCAGTACTTC. It yields the protein CASSREEGGSYEQYF.

This chain joins TRBV27 and TRBJ1-2; 12 nucleotides agree with TRBD1. V dropped 6 bases and J dropped 7; count of bases not matched to a gene: 12. The CDR3 length is 16 residues. Germline CDR1 and CDR2: MNHEY and SMNVEV (reference sequence). CDR3 sequence reads: CASSLLAGQGASGYTF. In DNA form, the CDR3 reads TGTGCCAGCAGCTTACTTGCGGGACAGGGGGCGAGTGGCTACACCTTC.

The rearrangement joins TRBV6-4 to TRBJ2-7; 8 bases map to TRBD2. J was trimmed by 6 bases and V by 8 bases; bases with no gene match: 9. The CDR3 consists of 13 residues. Germline V CDR1 and CDR2: MRHNA, SNTAGT. CDR3 DNA: TGTGCCAGCTCCCGGGAGGGGGATTCCGAGCAGTACTTC. This codes for CASSREGDSEQYF.

Turning to this clone: In the same sample, other DNA sequences code for this CDR3. The genes are TRBV4-3 and TRBJ1-2; 9 positions match TRBD1. This CDR3 is 14 amino acids long. J gave up 4 bases and V 4 bases, and 4 bases lay outside the gene matches. The germline V gene has CDR1 LGHNA and CDR2 YSLEER. CDR3 bases: TGCGCCAGCAGCCCGGGACAGGGACCCTATGGCTACACCTTC. It yields the protein CASSPGQGPYGYTF.

The chain carries TRBV7-8 and TRBJ2-5, with TRBD1 matching 7 bases. The V and J ends lost 5 bases and 5 bases, in that order; junction bases with no gene match: 5. CDR1 SGHVS and CDR2 FQNEAQ come from the germline V gene. This CDR3 is built from 13 residues. The CDR3 is CASSRRGRETQYF. CDR3 nucleotide sequence: TGTGCCAGCAGCCGTAGGGGGCGGGAGACCCAGTACTTC.

The gene calls are TRBV7-3 and TRBJ2-2; 12 bases are a match to TRBD2. Losses at the gene ends were 5 bases for V and 7 bases for J; bases not matched to a gene: 8. Germline V CDR1 and CDR2: SGHTA, FQGTGA. This CDR3 is built from 16 residues. The CDR3 sequence is CASSLGTSGLGGELFF. As DNA, the CDR3 is TGTGCCAGCAGCCTGGGGACTAGCGGGTTAGGCGGGGAGCTGTTTTTT.

The V gene is TRBV5-8, the J gene TRBJ2-1, with 11 bases aligning to TRBD2. The CDR3 totals 15 residues. V dropped 0 bases and J dropped 5; count of bases not matched to a gene: 1. CDR1 SGHTS and CDR2 YDEGEE come from the germline V gene. The CDR3 spells CASSLEGLADNEQFF. The CDR3 DNA reads as TGTGCCAGCAGCTTGGAGGGACTAGCGGACAATGAGCAGTTCTTC.

The chain recombines TRBV11-3 with TRBJ2-1; 15 nucleotides agree with TRBD2. Germline V gene sequence: CDR1 SGHNT, CDR2 YENEEA. This CDR3 is built from 17 residues. V shed 5 bases, J shed 7 bases, and the junction held 9 bases outside the gene matches. The CDR3 DNA follows: TGTGCCAGCAGCCTAAGGACTAGCGGGAGGGACGTAAATGAGCAGTTCTTC. It codes for CASSLRTSGRDVNEQFF.

This rearrangement joins TRBV29-1 to TRBJ1-2, with D hard to call. This CDR3 region has 13 residues. V lost 3 bases and J lost 4, with 12 bases in between. In germline, CDR1 is SQVTM, CDR2 ANQGSEA. CDR3 residues: CSVDFTSGYGYTF. The DNA for the CDR3 is TGCAGCGTTGATTTTACCTCCGGCTATGGCTACACCTTC.

The chain links TRBV6-6 to TRBJ2-7, with 7 nucleotides matching TRBD1. Trimming removed 6 bases from V and 6 bases from J; junction bases left unmatched: 5. This CDR3 region has 12 residues. Germline-derived CDR1 and CDR2 are MNHNY and SVGAGI (reference sequence). Written as DNA, the CDR3 is TGTGCCAGCAGAACGACAGGGTTCGAGCAGTACTTC. Amino acid sequence: CASRTTGFEQYF.

This chain connects TRBV5-5 to TRBJ1-2; 9 nucleotides agree with TRBD1. The germline V gene has CDR1 SGHKS and CDR2 YYEKEE (reference sequence). V was clipped by 2 bases and J by 3 bases; unmatched bases: 11. The CDR3 is made up of 17 amino acids. CDR3 nucleotide sequence: TGTGCCAGCAGCTTAAGGGACAGGGTAACCCCTCACTATGGCTACACCTTC. It specifies CASSLRDRVTPHYGYTF.

J is TRBJ1-1 and V is TRBV5-4; TRBD1 matches at 7 bases. From germline, CDR1 is SGHNT and CDR2 YYREEE (reference sequence). The J segment lost 2 bases and the V segment lost 4 bases, leaving 11 bases of the junction unmatched. This CDR3 has 16 amino acids. CDR3 residues: CASSGLRTGPNTEAFF. CDR3 nucleotide sequence: TGTGCCAGCAGCGGATTAAGGACAGGCCCTAACACTGAAGCTTTCTTT.

The sample holds one count of this clone. This chain joins TRBV10-3 and TRBJ2-7; 7 positions match TRBD2. This CDR3 has 14 amino acids. CDR1 and CDR2 (germline): ENHRY, SYGVKD. Trimming removed 10 bases from V and 0 bases from J; junction bases left unmatched: 9. This chain's CDR3 is CANSDGGSSYEQYF. CDR3 coding DNA: TGTGCCAACTCGGACGGCGGGAGCTCCTACGAGCAGTACTTC.